Each of the 8 T cell receptor beta chains below was sequenced from the same sample in a study of beta chain features in type 1 diabetes. Whole-study findings and limits: Moderate but significant shortening of TCRB CDR3s was recorded in all four CD4+ subsets from Type 1 diabetes patients.

The investigators reverse transcribed all of the isolated RNA, so they sequenced expressed TCRB transcripts. TCRdb keeps only in-frame clones here, not all; method: immunoSEQ multiplex PCR. The sample comprises about 390,000 clones, around a tenth of which are singletons, and about 0.6% rests with the top ten. These receptors' antigens are unknown. The sequenced sample was central memory CD4+ T cells from blood. All receptors derive from a man aged 25 to 45 with type 1 diabetes.

A few counts support this clone. The chain recombines TRBV5-1 with TRBJ2-5; 7 bases agree with TRBD1. J lost 5 bases, V lost 0 bases, and 4 bases had no gene match. The CDR3 sequence is 14 residues long. CDR1 and CDR2 from the germline V gene are SGHRS and YFSETQ. CDR3 protein: CASSLDTGVETQYF. Here the CDR3 DNA reads TGCGCCAGCAGCTTGGACACAGGGGTGGAGACCCAGTACTTC.

V and J are TRBV10-3 and TRBJ2-2; 7 nucleotides match TRBD1. Germline V gives CDR1 ENHRY, CDR2 SYGVKD. Unmatched junction bases numbered 10, after V lost 10 bases and J lost 5 bases. The CDR3 length is 14 residues. CDR3 sequence (DNA): TGTGCCAGCAGGCGACAGGGTCGTACCGGGGAGCTGTTTTTT. Translated: CASRRQGRTGELFF.

This clone was picked up a small number of times. The chain joins TRBV6-5 to TRBJ1-2; D uncertain. The germline V gene has CDR1 MNHEY and CDR2 SVGAGI. The V end lost 4 bases, the J end lost 0 bases, and 6 bases lay between the germline ends. This CDR3 region has 13 residues. CDR3 DNA sequence: TGTGCCAGCAGTTTAGGACCTAACTATGGCTACACCTTC. It codes for CASSLGPNYGYTF.

In the case of this clone: The sample contains more than one DNA sequence encoding this CDR3. V usage is TRBV5-1 and J usage is TRBJ1-2; tentatively, D is TRBD1 (6 bases). V lost 3 bases, J lost 3 bases, and 9 bases lay in between. Per germline, CDR1 SGHRS and CDR2 YFSETQ. CDR3 size: 13 residues. The CDR3: CASSSTGDYGYTF. CDR3 bases: TGCGCCAGCAGCTCGACAGGAGACTATGGCTACACCTTC.

As for this clone: At one of its ends the junction is not consistent with the germline gene, which may arise from a read error. The chain is built from TRBV7-6 and TRBJ2-2; perhaps TRBD2 as D (5 bases). Germline V CDR1 and CDR2: SGHVS, FNYEAQ. The CDR3 spans 16 residues. The CDR3 here is CASSPRSGINSGELFF. The CDR3 bases are TGTGCCAGCAGCCCAAGGTCGGGGATAAACAGCGGGGAGCTGTTTTTT.

This clone has just a few counts. The chain carries TRBV30 and TRBJ1-5, with D possibly matching TRBD1 (5 bases). The CDR3 contains 13 residues. Germline V gives CDR1 GTSNPN, CDR2 SVGIG (reference sequence). V was shortened by 2 bases and J by 8 bases, with 13 bases between the two germline ends. The CDR3 region is CAWSLQGSKPQHF. Written as DNA, the CDR3 is TGTGCCTGGAGTCTCCAGGGATCGAAGCCCCAGCATTTT.

J is TRBJ2-2 and V is TRBV18; TRBD1 might be the D (5 bases). Trimming took off 6 bases at V and 3 bases at J, with 14 bases between the two ends. The V gene's germline CDR1 is KGHSH and CDR2 LQKENI. This CDR3 has 15 residues. CDR3 region: CASSWGQRYTGELFF. CDR3 nucleotide sequence: TGTGCCAGCTCCTGGGGCCAGAGGTACACCGGGGAGCTGTTTTTT.

This rearrangement joins TRBV5-4 to TRBJ2-3, with 10 bases fitting TRBD2. CDR1 and CDR2 from the germline V gene are SGHNT and YYREEE (reference sequence). CDR3 size: 15 residues. The trim removed 2 bases at V and 6 bases at J, leaving 6 bases unmatched. The CDR3 DNA sequence: TGTGCCAGCAGCTTATCTAGCGGGAGTGGGGATACGCAGTATTTT. Translated: CASSLSSGSGDTQYF.